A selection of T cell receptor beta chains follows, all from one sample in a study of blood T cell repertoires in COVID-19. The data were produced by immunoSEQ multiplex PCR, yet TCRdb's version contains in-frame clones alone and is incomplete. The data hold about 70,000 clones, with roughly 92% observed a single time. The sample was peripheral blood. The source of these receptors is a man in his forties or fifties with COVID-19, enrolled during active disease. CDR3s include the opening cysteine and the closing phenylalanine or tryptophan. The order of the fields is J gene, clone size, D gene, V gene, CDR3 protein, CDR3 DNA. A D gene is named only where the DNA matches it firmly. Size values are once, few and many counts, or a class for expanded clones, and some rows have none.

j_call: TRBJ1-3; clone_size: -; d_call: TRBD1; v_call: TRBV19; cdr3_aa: CASRETGQGRNTIYF; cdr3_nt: TGTGCCAGTAGAGAGACGGGACAGGGCAGAAACACCATATATTTT
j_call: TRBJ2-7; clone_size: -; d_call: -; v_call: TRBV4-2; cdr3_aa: CASSQGLQTTYEQYF; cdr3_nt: TGTGCCAGCAGCCAAGGTCTCCAAACTACCTACGAGCAGTACTTC
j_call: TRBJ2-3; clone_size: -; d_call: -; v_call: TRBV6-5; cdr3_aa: CARTGTQTADTQYF; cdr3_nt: TGTGCCAGGACCGGGACTCAGACTGCAGATACGCAGTATTTT
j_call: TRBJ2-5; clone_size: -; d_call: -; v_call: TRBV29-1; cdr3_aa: CSVGTNQETQYF; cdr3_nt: TGCAGCGTTGGGACTAACCAAGAGACCCAGTACTTC
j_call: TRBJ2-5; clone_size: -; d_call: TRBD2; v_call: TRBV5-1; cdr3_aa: CASSLAAGGLQETQYF; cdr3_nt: TGCGCCAGCAGCTTGGCGGCGGGAGGTCTCCAAGAGACCCAGTACTTC
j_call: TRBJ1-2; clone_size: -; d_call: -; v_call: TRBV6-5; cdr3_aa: CASSYGSSRVYGYTF; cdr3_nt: TGTGCCAGCAGTTACGGATCCTCCCGGGTCTATGGCTACACCTTC
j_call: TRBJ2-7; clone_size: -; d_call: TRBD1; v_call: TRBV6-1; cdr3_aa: CASSEFWTGNLYEQYF; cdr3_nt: TGTGCCAGCAGTGAATTCTGGACAGGGAATTTGTACGAGCAGTACTTC
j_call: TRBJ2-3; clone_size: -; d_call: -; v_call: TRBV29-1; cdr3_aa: CSVEGQGGNTQYF; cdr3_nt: TGCAGCGTTGAGGGTCAGGGGGGAAATACGCAGTATTTT
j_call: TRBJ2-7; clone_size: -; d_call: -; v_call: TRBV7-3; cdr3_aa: CASSTFGGEQYF; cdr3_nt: TGTGCCAGCAGCACGTTCGGGGGCGAGCAGTACTTC
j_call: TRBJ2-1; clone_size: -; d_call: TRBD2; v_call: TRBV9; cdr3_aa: CASSNPGTSREQFF; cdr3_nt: TGTGCCAGCAGCAACCCCGGGACTAGTAGGGAGCAGTTCTTC
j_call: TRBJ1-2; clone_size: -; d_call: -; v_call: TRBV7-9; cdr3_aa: CASSFGGGKGYTF; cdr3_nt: TGTGCCAGCAGCTTTGGGGGAGGAAAAGGCTACACCTTC
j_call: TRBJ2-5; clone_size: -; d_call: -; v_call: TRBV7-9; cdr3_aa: CASSLETGRGETQYF; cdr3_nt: TGTGCCAGCAGCTTGGAAACAGGGCGGGGGGAGACCCAGTACTTC
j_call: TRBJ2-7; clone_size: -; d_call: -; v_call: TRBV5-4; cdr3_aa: CASSLSLAGETYEQYF; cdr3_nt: TGTGCCAGCAGCTTGTCATTGGCAGGGGAAACCTACGAGCAGTACTTC
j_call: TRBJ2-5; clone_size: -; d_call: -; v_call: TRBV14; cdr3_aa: CASSLSTGLGETQYF; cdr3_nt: TGTGCCAGCAGCCTTTCGACAGGTCTAGGAGAGACCCAGTACTTC
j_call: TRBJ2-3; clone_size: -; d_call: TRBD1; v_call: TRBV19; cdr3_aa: CASSETGDADTQYF; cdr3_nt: TGTGCCAGTAGTGAGACAGGGGATGCAGATACGCAGTATTTT
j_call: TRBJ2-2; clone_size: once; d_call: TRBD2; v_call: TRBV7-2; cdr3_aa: CASSPTSGRKLAGELFF; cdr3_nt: TGTGCCAGCAGCCCGACTAGCGGGAGGAAACTGGCCGGGGAGCTGTTTTTT
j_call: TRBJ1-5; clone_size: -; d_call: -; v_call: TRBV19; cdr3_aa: CASSIGVRDQPQHF; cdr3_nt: TGTGCCAGTAGTATAGGAGTCAGGGATCAGCCCCAGCATTTT
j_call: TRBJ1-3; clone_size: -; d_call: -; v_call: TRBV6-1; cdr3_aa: CASSESGRSGNTIYF; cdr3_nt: TGTGCCAGCAGTGAGTCGGGTAGATCTGGAAACACCATATATTTT
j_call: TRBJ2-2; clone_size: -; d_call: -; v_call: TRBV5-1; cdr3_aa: CASSPRGAGTGELFF; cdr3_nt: TGCGCCAGCTCTCCCCGGGGGGCCGGCACCGGGGAGCTGTTTTTT
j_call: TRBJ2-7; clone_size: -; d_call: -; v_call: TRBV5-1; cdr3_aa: CASSSYPGQKRYEQYF; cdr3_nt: TGCGCCAGCAGCTCGTATCCGGGACAAAAAAGGTACGAGCAGTACTTC
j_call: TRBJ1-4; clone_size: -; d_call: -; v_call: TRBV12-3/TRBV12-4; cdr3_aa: CASSRDEKLFF; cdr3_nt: TGTGCCAGCAGTAGAGATGAAAAACTGTTTTTT
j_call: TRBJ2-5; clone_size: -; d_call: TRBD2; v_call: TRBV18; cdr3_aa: CASSPGTSGAGGSETQYF; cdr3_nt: TGTGCCAGCTCACCGGGGACTAGCGGGGCCGGAGGGTCGGAGACCCAGTACTTC
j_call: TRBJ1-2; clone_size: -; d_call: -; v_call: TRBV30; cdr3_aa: CAWTGGSNYGYTF; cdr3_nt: TGTGCCTGGACTGGGGGCTCCAACTATGGCTACACCTTC
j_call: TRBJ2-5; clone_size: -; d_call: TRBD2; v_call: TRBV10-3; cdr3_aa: CAIKLAGEETQYF; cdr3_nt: TGTGCCATCAAACTAGCGGGAGAAGAGACCCAGTACTTC
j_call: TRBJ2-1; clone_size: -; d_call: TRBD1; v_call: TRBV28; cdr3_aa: CASTDPGQHNEQFF; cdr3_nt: TGTGCCAGCACCGATCCGGGACAGCACAATGAGCAGTTCTTC
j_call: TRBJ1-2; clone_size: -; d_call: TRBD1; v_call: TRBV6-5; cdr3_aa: CASSPGTAEDYGYTF; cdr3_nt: TGTGCCAGCAGTCCCGGGACAGCCGAGGACTATGGCTACACCTTC
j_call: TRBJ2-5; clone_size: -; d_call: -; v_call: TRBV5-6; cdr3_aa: CASSLRTPQETQYF; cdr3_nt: TGTGCCAGCAGCCTGCGGACACCTCAAGAGACCCAGTACTTC
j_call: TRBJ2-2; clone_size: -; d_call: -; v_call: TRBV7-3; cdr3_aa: CASSLRTGELFF; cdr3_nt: TGTGCCAGCAGCTTGCGAACCGGGGAGCTGTTTTTT
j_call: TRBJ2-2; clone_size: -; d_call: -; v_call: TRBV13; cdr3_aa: CASSFGGRYTGELFF; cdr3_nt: TGTGCCAGCAGCTTCGGGGGGCGTTACACCGGGGAGCTGTTTTTT
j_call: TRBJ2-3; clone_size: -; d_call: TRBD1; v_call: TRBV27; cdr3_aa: CASSNRGVSTDTQYF; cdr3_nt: TGTGCCAGCAGTAACAGGGGGGTAAGCACAGATACGCAGTATTTT
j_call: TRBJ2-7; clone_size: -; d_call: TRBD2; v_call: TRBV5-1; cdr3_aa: CASSLEGSGSYEQYF; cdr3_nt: TGCGCCAGCAGCTTGGAAGGTAGCGGGAGCTACGAGCAGTACTTC
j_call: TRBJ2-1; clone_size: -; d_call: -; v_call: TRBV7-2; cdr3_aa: CASSLVEGVPNEQFF; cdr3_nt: TGTGCCAGCAGCTTAGTAGAAGGGGTTCCGAATGAGCAGTTCTTC
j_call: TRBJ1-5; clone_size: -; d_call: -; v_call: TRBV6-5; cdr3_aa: CASSSLRRDNQPQHF; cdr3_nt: TGTGCCAGCAGTTCCCTCCGACGGGACAATCAGCCCCAGCATTTT
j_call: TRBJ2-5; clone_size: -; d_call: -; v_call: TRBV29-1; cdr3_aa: CSVRRPSRGETQYF; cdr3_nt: TGCAGCGTCCGGAGGCCCAGCCGGGGAGAGACCCAGTACTTC
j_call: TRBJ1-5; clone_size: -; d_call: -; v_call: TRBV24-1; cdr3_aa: CATSDPTVGGHQPQHF; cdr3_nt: TGTGCCACCAGTGATCCGACGGTGGGGGGTCATCAGCCCCAGCATTTT
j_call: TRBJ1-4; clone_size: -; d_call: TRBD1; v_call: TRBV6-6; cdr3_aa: CASSYSTGAGDEKLFF; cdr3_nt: TGTGCCAGCAGTTACTCGACAGGGGCAGGAGATGAAAAACTGTTTTTT
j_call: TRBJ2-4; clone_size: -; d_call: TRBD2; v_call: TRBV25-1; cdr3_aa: CASKGDWGGNIQYF; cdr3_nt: TGTGCCAGCAAGGGCGATTGGGGAGGGAACATTCAGTACTTC
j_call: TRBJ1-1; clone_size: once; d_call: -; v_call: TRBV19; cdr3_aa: CASSTLGENTEAFF; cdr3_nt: TGTGCCAGTAGTACCCTAGGGGAGAACACTGAAGCTTTCTTT